This TCR beta chain was sequenced for a study of T cell responses to AZD1222 COVID-19 vaccine. On the study more broadly: Recipients boosted at about 4 weeks or about 12 weeks are pooled.

Regarding the study as a whole: Most donors were white British, females outnumbered males, and clonal diversity was possibly underestimated. Unmutated regions of variants are reportedly targeted by nearly half of spike-specific TCRs. Vaccine-related CD4 TCRs covered spike, predominating at 160-218 and 743-854.

In germline, CDR1 is MDHEN, CDR2 SYDVKM. The CDR3 has 18 amino acids. Losses at the gene ends were 2 bases for V and 4 bases for J; bases not matched to a gene: 11. Profiled with immunoSEQ multiplex PCR; TCRdb holds only in-frame clones, not every one. Here the sample spans about 130,000 clones, about 93% being singletons. Remarks on this clone: Its antigen is currently unknown.

The gene calls are TRBV28 and TRBJ1-2, with TRBD1 identical over 12 bases. The sequencing here drew on peripheral blood, taken on day 0 of AZD1222 vaccination. The clonotype comes from an adult in good health. The CDR3 loop reads CASSLPPGQGAVGYGYTF. The DNA of the CDR3 is TGTGCCAGCAGTTTACCTCCGGGACAGGGGGCGGTTGGCTATGGCTACACCTTC.